The entry below gives a single TCR beta chain sequence along with its context. The target antigen is unknown. This CDR3 spans 16 amino acids. Trimming shortened V by 0 bases and J by 5 bases, and 19 bases separated the two germline ends. Germline V gene data show CDR1 as DFQATT and CDR2 as SNEGSKA (reference sequence). These data belong to a study of T-cell memory formation after mild COVID-19. General study findings and limits: Day 37-peaking second-wave clones had unconfirmed SARS-CoV-2 specificity. Some clones that responded were present in memory (sampled pre-infection), which suggests cross-reactive memory joined.

Using its own MiXCR run on the 5' RACE reads, TCRdb lists one record per CDR3 protein. There are almost 550,000 distinct CDR3 sequences in the sample; roughly 22% occur only once, and around 13% lies in the top ten. The receptor's source is an adult woman who had mild COVID-19 (a few samples of this study predate the infection). Cell type and time point are not known. The V and J genes are TRBV20-1 and TRBJ1-1; D not resolved. The sample consisted of PBMCs or a T cell subset sorted from them (not recorded which). CDR3 DNA: TGCAGTGCTAGAGACCGAGAAAGCCAGAGTGGGACTGAAGCTTTCTTT. Translation gives CSARDRESQSGTEAFF.